These 16 T cell receptor beta chains came from one sample sequenced in a study of response to subunit inactivated influenza vaccine. A single record per CDR3 protein comes from TCRdb applying MiXCR to the RT-PCR reads. The sample lists about 540,000 distinct CDR3 sequences; 20% to 25% were seen once. In addition, the sample was reused for a study of T cells expressing NK-cell markers. That report notes: What made the TCR beta cDNA was 5'RACE template switching with UMIs.

The sequenced sample was CD4+ T cells sorted from PBMCs, obtained roughly 12 days after vaccination. Receptors were obtained from a man over 45 who received an inactivated influenza vaccine.

This clonotype was observed a few times. The V and J genes are TRBV20-1 and TRBJ2-1; 12 bases map to TRBD2. The germline CDR1 and CDR2 sequences are DFQATT and SNEGSKA (reference sequence). V dropped 5 bases and J dropped 8; count of bases not matched to a gene: 16. The CDR3 consists of 17 residues. CDR3 nucleotides: TGCAGTGCTGCACTAGCGGGGGGCTGGATAATCGGCCATGAGCAGTTCTTC. It encodes CSAALAGGWIIGHEQFF.

This clonotype has more than one count but fewer than ten. The rearrangement uses TRBV18 and TRBJ2-1; possibly TRBD2 for D (6 bases). The length of the CDR3 is 16 residues. Between the trimmed V and J ends, which lost 5 bases and 10 bases, there was a span of 24 bases. Germline V gene data show CDR1 as KGHSH and CDR2 as LQKENI. In DNA, the CDR3 is TGTGCCAGCTCAGCCTTAACGGGACTCCGCCCGGGAGAGCAGTTCTTC. Amino acid sequence: CASSALTGLRPGEQFF. Using reference TRBV18 and TRBJ2-1 for the parts outside the CDR3, the full variable domain is NAGVMQNPRHLVRRRGQEARLRCSPMKGHSHVYWYRQLPEEGLKFMVYLQKENIIDESGMPKERFSAEFPKEGPSILRIQQVVRGDSAAYFCASSALTGLRPGEQFFGPGTRLTVL.

This clonotype showed up just a few times. The chain employs TRBV7-2 and TRBJ2-2; TRBD1 agrees at 7 bases. Per the germline V gene, CDR1 is SGHTA and CDR2 is FQGNSA. The ends lost 5 bases at V and 3 bases at J; junction bases unmatched: 12. There are 17 residues in the CDR3. The CDR3 sequence: CASSISPGTVHTGELFF. Written as DNA, the CDR3 is TGTGCCAGCAGCATAAGTCCCGGGACAGTACACACCGGGGAGCTGTTTTTT.

This clonotype came up many times. The V and J genes are TRBV6-2 or TRBV6-3 and TRBJ2-3; maybe TRBD2 (6 bases). The germline gives CDR1 MNHEY, CDR2 SVGEGT. The CDR3 spans 13 residues. The germline V and J ends were trimmed by 5 bases and 8 bases, with 14 bases remaining between them. CDR3 loop: CASSAGLTGTQYF. The CDR3 DNA reads TGTGCCAGCAGTGCTGGACTAACGGGTACGCAGTATTTT.

This clonotype was recorded a few times. This chain links TRBV7-9 with TRBJ2-1, with 8 bases lining up with TRBD2. Germline lookup yields CDR1 SEHNR and CDR2 FQNEAQ (reference sequence). V dropped 0 bases and J dropped 4; count of bases not matched to a gene: 5. The CDR3 has 16 amino acids. Here the CDR3 reads CASSLAPGGRYNEQFF. In nucleotides, the CDR3 is TGTGCCAGCAGCTTAGCGCCGGGAGGGCGATACAATGAGCAGTTCTTC.

This clonotype was observed a few times. The rearrangement uses TRBV29-1 and TRBJ2-1; 7 nucleotides align to TRBD1. Germline CDR1 reads SQVTM; CDR2 reads ANQGSEA. V shed 4 bases and J 0 bases; nucleotides not matched to a gene: 3. The CDR3 has 14 residues. CDR3 sequence: CSVVTGSSYNEQFF. The CDR3 coding sequence is TGCAGCGTTGTGACAGGGAGCTCCTACAATGAGCAGTTCTTC.

This clonotype appeared a few times. This chain joins TRBV11-2 and TRBJ1-5; weak D call: TRBD1 (6 bases). Trimming removed 1 base from V and 6 bases from J, with 16 bases in between. The CDR3 is 16 amino acids. Germline loops: CDR1 SGHAT, CDR2 FQNNGV. As DNA, the CDR3 is TGTGCCAGCAGCTTAGGCGACTCGGGAGGGGGTCAGCCCCAGCATTTT. As protein: CASSLGDSGGGQPQHF.

The gene calls are TRBV7-2 and TRBJ1-6; 7 nucleotides line up with TRBD1. Germline lookup yields CDR1 SGHTA and CDR2 FQGNSA. The CDR3 has 14 residues. Trimming cost V 5 bases and J 7 bases; bases outside gene matches: 5. The CDR3 bases are TGTGCCAGCAGCATTACAGGGGTGAATTCACCCCTCCACTTT. The encoded protein is CASSITGVNSPLHF.

V and J are TRBV5-1 and TRBJ2-7; no reliable D call. Trimming shortened V by 7 bases and J by 0 bases, and 8 bases separated the two germline ends. Germline values: CDR1 SGHRS, CDR2 YFSETQ. This CDR3 contains 12 residues. The CDR3 here is CASYATSYEQYF. The DNA for the CDR3 is TGCGCCAGCTACGCAACCTCCTACGAGCAGTACTTC.

This clonotype was seen a few times. V usage is TRBV29-1 and J usage is TRBJ2-1; D is possibly TRBD2 (6 bases). Germline CDR1 and CDR2: SQVTM and ANQGSEA. V lost 7 bases to trimming and J lost 4 bases, with 20 bases between them. The CDR3 has 15 residues. The CDR3 bases are TGCAGCGCCCGAGAGTCCGGGAGTGGGTACAATGAGCAGTTCTTC. Translation: CSARESGSGYNEQFF.

The chain is built from TRBV5-6 and TRBJ2-7; D remains unclear. Germline V gene lookup returns CDR1 SGHDT and CDR2 YYEEEE. The V and J ends lost 4 bases and 0 bases respectively, with 11 bases between them. There are 14 residues in the CDR3. The CDR3 is CASSDNGASYEQYF. DNA of the CDR3: TGTGCCAGCAGCGATAACGGTGCCTCCTACGAGCAGTACTTC. The complete variable domain, with remaining parts taken from reference TRBV5-6 and TRBJ2-7, reads DAGVTQSPTHLIKTRGQQVTLRCSPKSGHDTVSWYQQALGQGPQFIFQYYEEEERQRGNFPDRFSGHQFPNYSSELNVNALLLGDSALYLCASSDNGASYEQYFGPGTRLTVT.

The DNA of the CDR3 is TGCAGTGCTAGAGATGGGCGGGAGGGAGGCTACAATGAGCAGTTCTTC. Translation gives CSARDGREGGYNEQFF. The J gene is TRBJ2-1, the V gene TRBV20-1; 9 positions match TRBD2. The CDR3 has 16 amino acids. Germline V lookup: CDR1 DFQATT, CDR2 SNEGSKA (reference sequence). J lost 3 bases, V lost 0 bases, and 6 bases had no gene match.

The chain joins TRBV11-2 to TRBJ2-2; 14 bases are shared with TRBD2. V shed 3 bases and J 1 base; nucleotides not matched to a gene: 7. Looked up from germline, CDR1 is SGHAT and CDR2 is FQNNGV. This CDR3 is built from 19 residues. The CDR3 DNA is TGTGCCAGCAGCTTCCCGACTAGCGGGGGGGCCTGGAACACCGGGGAGCTGTTTTTT. Encoded protein: CASSFPTSGGAWNTGELFF.

The J gene is TRBJ1-1, the V gene TRBV5-1; D perhaps matches TRBD1 (6 bases). Germline loops: CDR1 SGHRS, CDR2 YFSETQ. With 3 bases removed from V and 7 bases from J, the gap between germline ends came to 13 bases. The CDR3 covers 13 residues. DNA of the CDR3: TGCGCCAGCAGCTCAGGACAGCTCTATGAAGCTTTCTTT. It specifies CASSSGQLYEAFF.

The chain recombines TRBV9 with TRBJ2-3; no clear D. This CDR3 region has 13 residues. The V gene lost 4 bases and the J gene lost 4 bases, with 10 bases spanning the gap. Germline-derived CDR1 and CDR2 are SGDLS and YYNGEE. The CDR3 DNA is TGTGCCAGCAGCTTACGCTGGGCAGATACGCAGTATTTT. Translation gives CASSLRWADTQYF.

This clonotype occurred once. The gene calls are TRBV4-3 and TRBJ1-1; D ambiguous. Trimming stripped 3 bases from V and 0 bases from J, with 14 bases between. This CDR3 region has 16 residues. The germline V gene has CDR1 LGHNA and CDR2 YSLEER. The CDR3 here is CASSQESQVLNTEAFF. DNA for the CDR3: TGCGCCAGCAGCCAGGAGTCCCAGGTCCTGAACACTGAAGCTTTCTTT.